A single T cell receptor (beta chain) is shown here with its context. What it binds is not known. This entry comes from a study of T cell repertoires in cytomegalovirus infection. Study overall: Shared public TCR beta signatures pointed to both CMV infection and a matching HLA type. Study observations and caveats: HLA-C-restricted CMV clonotypes gave the most frequent clonotype in two of eight donors.

The CDR3 totals 18 residues. Looked up from germline, CDR1 is SGHNT and CDR2 is YENEEA. V was clipped by 5 bases and J by 0 bases, with 20 bases between them. TCRdb recomputed calls from the reads with MiXCR, one row per CDR3 protein. Of approximately 350,000 distinct CDR3 sequences listed, just under 35% are singletons. The receptor comes from a human donor in good health (CMV status not recorded). Some clones in this sample may be carry-over from other donors' samples. The chain carries TRBV11-3 and TRBJ2-4; D is undetermined. The sample here was cultured PBMCs, taken from culture after CMV antigen stimulation. The CDR3 spells CASSLWAAGDLAKNIQYF. DNA for the CDR3: TGTGCCAGCAGCCTTTGGGCAGCCGGAGACCTAGCCAAAAACATTCAGTACTTC.